This TCR beta chain was retrieved from a study of shared clonotypes between healthy human individuals. Overall study context: Serving as donors were a couple of women and a few men, whose ages spanned 18 to 49.

Study findings and constraints: Clonotype sharing among donors, it was expected, would be affected by sequencing depth. Lower generation probabilities were found for non-shared clonotypes than for those shared by all four donors. Represented diversity, genetic and exposure-history alike, was limited by few donors.

TCRdb keeps only in-frame clones here, not all; method: immunoSEQ multiplex PCR. The sample lists roughly 1,100,000 clones, around 76% seen once, with about 1.4% in the top ten. Of note for this clone: What it recognizes is unknown.

The specimen was memory CD4+ T cells sorted from blood. Subset of the sample: CD45RA-negative fraction. The sequence derives from a man aged 18 to 35 in good health.

CDR3 region: CASSQGTDTQETQYF. CDR3 DNA sequence: TGCGCCAGCAGCCAGGGGACAGACACTCAAGAGACCCAGTACTTC. The rearrangement joins TRBV4-1 to TRBJ2-5, with 7 bases lining up with TRBD1. The CDR3 is 15 residues long. The V gene end was trimmed by 3 bases and the J gene end by 2 bases; junction bases not matched to a gene: 6. Germline assignment: CDR1 MGHRA and CDR2 YSYEKL.